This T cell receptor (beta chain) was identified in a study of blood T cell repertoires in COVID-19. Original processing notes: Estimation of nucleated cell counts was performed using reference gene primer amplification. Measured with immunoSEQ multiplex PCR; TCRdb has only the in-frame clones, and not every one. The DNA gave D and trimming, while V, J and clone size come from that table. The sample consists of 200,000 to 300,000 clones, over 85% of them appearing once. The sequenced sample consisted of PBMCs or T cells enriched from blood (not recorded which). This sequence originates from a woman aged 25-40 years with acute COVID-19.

The CDR3, as DNA: TGTGCCAGCAACCGTCGGGGGGAGCTGTTTTTT. This gives the protein CASNRRGELFF. The chain has TRBV7-2 and TRBJ2-2, with D unresolved. Trimming shortened V by 7 bases and J by 8 bases, and 8 bases separated the two germline ends. This CDR3 is built from 11 residues. CDR1 is SGHTA and CDR2 is FQGNSA in the germline V gene.